A selection of T cell receptor beta chains follows, all from one sample in a study of shared clonotypes between healthy human individuals. The assay was immunoSEQ multiplex PCR, and TCRdb's table has in-frame clones only and misses some. The sample shows about 1.1 million clones, roughly 80% of them seen only once. The material sequenced was memory CD4+ T cells from PBMCs. Receptors originate from a young man in good health. Some clones in this sample may be carry-over from other donors' samples. Both conserved end residues are part of each CDR3. A D gene is named only where the DNA matches it firmly. Size is omitted from some rows. Given values are once, few, many or a class for expanded clones.

D,size,J,V,CDR3,DNA
.,.,TRBJ2-1,TRBV28,CASSLGSDHNEQFF,TGTGCCAGCAGTTTAGGCTCGGATCACAATGAGCAGTTCTTC
.,.,TRBJ2-7,TRBV6-6,CASSERVYEQYF,TGTGCCAGCAGCGAGCGGGTCTACGAGCAGTACTTC
.,once,TRBJ2-5,TRBV28,CASSLGGGRETQYF,TGTGCCAGCAGTTTGGGAGGGGGCAGAGAGACCCAGTACTTC
TRBD1,few,TRBJ2-3,TRBV29-1,CSVPGQGETDTQYF,TGCAGCGTCCCGGGACAGGGGGAGACAGATACGCAGTATTTT
TRBD1,.,TRBJ2-1,TRBV7-2,CASSLQGAEYNEQFF,TGTGCCAGCAGCCTACAGGGGGCGGAATACAATGAGCAGTTCTTC
TRBD2,.,TRBJ2-7,TRBV5-4,CASSLGAGGSYEQYF,TGTGCCAGCAGCTTGGGTGCGGGAGGGTCCTACGAGCAGTACTTC
TRBD1,.,TRBJ1-2,TRBV6-6,CASSYAGGEWGYTF,TGTGCCAGCAGTTACGCAGGGGGAGAATGGGGCTACACCTTC
.,once,TRBJ2-1,TRBV5-4,CASSPSSSVGLDEQFF,TGTGCCAGCAGCCCTTCTTCTAGCGTGGGGTTGGATGAGCAGTTCTTC
.,.,TRBJ2-3,TRBV5-4,CASSADGGGDTQYF,TGTGCCAGCAGCGCCGATGGGGGCGGAGATACGCAGTATTTT
TRBD1,once,TRBJ2-1,TRBV7-2,CASSSRWATGLRLGQFF,TGTGCCAGCAGCTCCCGCTGGGCGACAGGGTTGCGACTTGGGCAGTTCTTC
.,.,TRBJ1-5,TRBV28,CASSPLGQPQHF,TGTGCCAGCAGTCCCCTGGGTCAGCCCCAGCATTTT
TRBD2,.,TRBJ2-5,TRBV19,CASSRGAGGPETQYF,TGTGCCAGTAGTAGAGGGGCGGGAGGGCCAGAGACCCAGTACTTC
TRBD1,.,TRBJ2-6,TRBV18,CASSPQGARTGANVLTF,TGTGCCAGCTCACCACAGGGGGCCCGGACTGGGGCCAACGTCCTGACTTTC
.,.,TRBJ1-1,TRBV5-1,CASSLASGAGVVAFF,TGCGCCAGCAGCTTGGCGTCAGGGGCCGGGGTAGTAGCTTTCTTT
TRBD1,.,TRBJ1-1,TRBV10-3,CAISEIVGTGAFF,TGTGCCATCAGTGAGATTGTAGGGACAGGGGCTTTCTTT
TRBD1,.,TRBJ2-2,TRBV28,CASSTTGGPGELFF,TGTGCCAGCAGTACGACAGGGGGGCCCGGGGAGCTGTTTTTT
.,.,TRBJ1-2,TRBV25-1,CASSSSSGSSGGLGYTF,TGTGCCAGCTCTTCTAGCTCGGGCTCATCGGGGGGATTGGGCTACACCTTC
TRBD2,.,TRBJ2-5,TRBV5-1,CASSLGTSSQETQYF,TGCGCCAGCAGCTTGGGGACTAGCAGTCAAGAGACCCAGTACTTC
.,few,TRBJ1-4,TRBV11-2,CASSSLNEKLFF,TGTGCCAGCAGCTCTCTTAATGAAAAACTGTTTTTT
TRBD1,once,TRBJ1-1,TRBV28,CASSTSRQGTEAFF,TGTGCCAGCAGCACTTCAAGACAGGGGACTGAAGCTTTCTTT
.,.,TRBJ1-2,TRBV5-4,CARSTDVYGYTF,TGTGCCAGGAGCACGGACGTCTATGGCTACACCTTC
.,.,TRBJ1-2,TRBV11-2,CASSLVAGRGYGYTF,TGTGCCAGCAGCTTAGTGGCAGGGAGAGGCTATGGCTACACCTTC
.,.,TRBJ2-2,TRBV29-1,CSADTLKDDGRELFF,TGCAGCGCTGACACGTTGAAGGACGACGGTCGGGAGCTGTTTTTT
TRBD1,.,TRBJ2-3,TRBV9,CASSPNGQAADTQYF,TGTGCCAGCAGCCCTAACGGACAGGCTGCAGATACGCAGTATTTT
.,.,TRBJ2-5,TRBV5-1,CASSLAGGPQETQYF,TGCGCCAGCAGCTTGGCTGGCGGCCCCCAAGAGACCCAGTACTTC
TRBD2,.,TRBJ2-1,TRBV5-1,CASSDGRAVSYNEQFF,TGCGCCAGCAGCGACGGGAGGGCCGTCTCCTACAATGAGCAGTTCTTC
TRBD2,.,TRBJ2-2,TRBV6-1,CASIKSGRGRGELFF,TGTGCCAGCATTAAGAGCGGGAGGGGGCGCGGGGAGCTGTTTTTT
.,.,TRBJ2-3,TRBV28,CASSSGQRDTQYF,TGTGCCAGCAGTTCCGGACAGAGAGATACGCAGTATTTT
.,.,TRBJ1-1,TRBV7-2,CASSLGSQGGAFF,TGTGCCAGCAGCTTAGGAAGCCAGGGAGGAGCTTTCTTT
.,once,TRBJ1-2,TRBV5-1,CASSLADYGYTF,TGCGCCAGCAGCTTGGCCGACTATGGCTACACCTTC
.,.,TRBJ1-1,TRBV5-6,CASSLTTDLTEAFF,TGTGCCAGCAGCTTAACTACAGACCTCACTGAAGCTTTCTTT
.,.,TRBJ2-2,TRBV2,CASSGPGSGTGELFF,TGTGCCAGCAGTGGTCCGGGTTCGGGTACCGGGGAGCTGTTTTTT
.,once,TRBJ2-1,TRBV11-2,CASSLSGHPAQFF,TGTGCCAGCAGCTTAAGTGGCCATCCTGCGCAGTTCTTC
.,.,TRBJ2-1,TRBV19,CASSKGGSPREQFF,TGTGCCAGTAGTAAGGGAGGTTCCCCAAGAGAGCAGTTCTTC
.,.,TRBJ2-5,TRBV7-2,CASSPAGTQYF,TGTGCCAGCAGCCCGGCCGGGACCCAGTACTTC
.,.,TRBJ2-5,TRBV6-1,CASSTRMSRQETQYF,TGTGCCAGCAGTACCAGAATGAGTAGACAAGAGACCCAGTACTTC
.,.,TRBJ2-1,TRBV5-1,CASKVENEQFF,TGCGCCAGCAAGGTGGAAAATGAGCAGTTCTTC
.,.,TRBJ1-1,TRBV11-1,CASSLADSNTEAFF,TGTGCCAGCAGCTTAGCGGACAGCAACACTGAAGCTTTCTTT
TRBD1,.,TRBJ2-7,TRBV5-1,CASSLGSRQGIYEQYF,TGCGCCAGCAGCTTGGGCTCTCGACAGGGAATCTACGAGCAGTACTTC
.,.,TRBJ2-5,TRBV9,CASSVFPAQTQYF,TGTGCCAGCAGCGTCTTTCCGGCCCAGACCCAGTACTTC
TRBD1,.,TRBJ1-2,TRBV28,CASRLQGADYGYTF,TGTGCCAGCAGACTACAGGGGGCTGACTATGGCTACACCTTC
TRBD1,.,TRBJ2-3,TRBV7-3,CASSPGQGADTQYF,TGTGCCAGCAGCCCGGGACAGGGGGCGGATACGCAGTATTTT
.,.,TRBJ1-5,TRBV5-4,CASSRANSNQPQHF,TGTGCCAGCAGCCGGGCGAACAGCAATCAGCCCCAGCATTTT
TRBD1,many,TRBJ1-4,TRBV11-2,CASNPGQGAEKLFF,TGTGCCAGCAACCCCGGACAGGGGGCAGAAAAACTGTTTTTT
.,few,TRBJ1-2,TRBV28,CASVGRLVETPYGYTF,TGTGCCAGCGTTGGACGGTTAGTCGAAACTCCTTATGGCTACACCTTC
.,.,TRBJ1-4,TRBV6-6,CASNNPPTNPNEKLFF,TGTGCCAGCAACAACCCCCCCACAAACCCTAATGAAAAACTGTTTTTT
.,few,TRBJ1-4,TRBV16,CASSRQLATNEKLFF,TGTGCCAGCAGCCGTCAACTTGCAACTAATGAAAAACTGTTTTTT
TRBD1,.,TRBJ1-1,TRBV5-5,CASSRTTGENTEAFF,TGTGCCAGCAGCAGAACGACAGGGGAGAACACTGAAGCTTTCTTT
TRBD2,.,TRBJ2-1,TRBV11-1,CASSFSGRAKNEQFF,TGTGCCAGCAGCTTTAGCGGGAGGGCCAAGAATGAGCAGTTCTTC
TRBD2,.,TRBJ2-7,TRBV28,CASTSGRKGEQYF,TGTGCCAGCACTAGCGGGAGGAAGGGCGAGCAGTACTTC
.,once,TRBJ2-1,TRBV27,CASSTSHMGALSYNEQFF,TGTGCCAGCAGTACCAGCCACATGGGGGCCCTCTCCTACAATGAGCAGTTCTTC
TRBD1,.,TRBJ1-4,TRBV9,CASSVAGQLNEKLFF,TGTGCCAGCAGCGTAGCGGGACAGCTTAATGAAAAACTGTTTTTT
TRBD1,.,TRBJ2-3,TRBV7-9,CASSVLGQKPYTQYF,TGTGCCAGCAGCGTGCTGGGACAGAAACCCTATACGCAGTATTTT
TRBD1,.,TRBJ1-2,TRBV29-1,CSTGGAGYGYTF,TGCAGTACAGGGGGCGCCGGCTATGGCTACACCTTC
TRBD2,.,TRBJ2-2,TRBV6-6,CASSPREANTGELFF,TGTGCCAGCAGCCCGCGGGAGGCAAACACCGGGGAGCTGTTTTTT